This TCR beta chain was recovered during a study of blood T cell repertoires in COVID-19. Study-wide background: COVID-19 samples from acute and convalescent phases originated in the United States, Italy and Spain.

V was trimmed by 1 base and J by 2 bases, leaving 17 bases between them. This CDR3 has 17 residues. Germline V lookup: CDR1 MNHEY, CDR2 SMNVEV (reference sequence). Authors' methods: Amplified reference gene primers provided the basis for estimating nucleated cell counts. Sequencing was performed with immunoSEQ multiplex PCR; in TCRdb, only in-frame clones are kept and a portion is missing. That table supplies the V and J calls and clone size; D and trimming were determined from the DNA. The sample lists about 29,000 clones; approximately 90% were seen once. The clonotype originates from an older man with acute or convalescent COVID-19. The rearrangement uses TRBV27 and TRBJ1-2; no reliable D call. The specimen sequenced was peripheral blood. The DNA for the CDR3 is TGTGCCAGCAGTTTATTAATGCGGCCCGGGGAAAACTATGGCTACACCTTC. As protein: CASSLLMRPGENYGYTF.